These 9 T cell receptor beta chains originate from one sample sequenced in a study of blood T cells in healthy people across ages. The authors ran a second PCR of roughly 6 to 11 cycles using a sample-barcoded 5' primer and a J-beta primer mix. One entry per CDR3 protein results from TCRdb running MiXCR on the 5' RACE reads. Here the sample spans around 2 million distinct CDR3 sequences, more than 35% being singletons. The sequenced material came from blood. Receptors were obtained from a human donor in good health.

In nucleotides, the CDR3 is TGCAGCGCTGGGACAGGGACAGAGGCCCAGTACTTC. This codes for CSAGTGTEAQYF. The chain has TRBV29-1 and TRBJ2-4; 9 bases fit TRBD1. The germline V gene has CDR1 SQVTM and CDR2 ANQGSEA. The CDR3 sequence is 12 residues long. Trimming removed 7 bases from V and 13 bases from J; junction bases left unmatched: 11. Together with reference TRBV29-1 and TRBJ2-4, the CDR3 gives the full variable domain: SAVISQKPSRDICQRGTSLTIQCQVDSQVTMMFWYRQQPGQSLTLIATANQGSEATYESGFVIDKFPISRPNLTFSTLTVSNMSPEDSSIYLCSAGTGTEAQYFGAGTRLSVL.

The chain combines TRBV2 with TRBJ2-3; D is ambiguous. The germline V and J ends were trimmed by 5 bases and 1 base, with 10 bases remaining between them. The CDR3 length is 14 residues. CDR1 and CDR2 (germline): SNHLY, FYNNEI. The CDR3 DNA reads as TGTGCCAGCAGTTGGCCCAGCGGCACAGATACGCAGTATTTT. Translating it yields CASSWPSGTDTQYF.

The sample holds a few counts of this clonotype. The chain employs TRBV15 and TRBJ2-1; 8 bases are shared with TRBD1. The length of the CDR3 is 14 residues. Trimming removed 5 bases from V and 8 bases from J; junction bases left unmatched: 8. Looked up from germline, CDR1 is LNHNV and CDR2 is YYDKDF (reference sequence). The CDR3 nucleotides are TGTGCCACCAGCGCCCTCAGGGGGCCCGATGAGCAGTTCTTC. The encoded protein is CATSALRGPDEQFF.

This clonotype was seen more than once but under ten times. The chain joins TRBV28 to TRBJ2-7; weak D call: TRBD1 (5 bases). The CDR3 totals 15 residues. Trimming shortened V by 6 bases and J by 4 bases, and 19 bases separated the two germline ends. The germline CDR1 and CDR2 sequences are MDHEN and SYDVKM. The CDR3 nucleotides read TGTGCCAGCAGGGCCGCTTCAGGGTTCTTTTACGAGCAGTACTTC. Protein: CASRAASGFFYEQYF.

In nucleotides, the CDR3 is TGTGCCAGCAGAGAGCGGGGGACATTCGACGAGCAGTACTTC. This gives the protein CASRERGTFDEQYF. The gene calls are TRBV7-2 and TRBJ2-7; 8 nucleotides align to TRBD2. Trimming at V came to 6 bases and at J to 5 bases, leaving 9 bases not matched to a gene. The germline V gene encodes CDR1 SGHTA and CDR2 FQGNSA. The CDR3 spans 14 residues.

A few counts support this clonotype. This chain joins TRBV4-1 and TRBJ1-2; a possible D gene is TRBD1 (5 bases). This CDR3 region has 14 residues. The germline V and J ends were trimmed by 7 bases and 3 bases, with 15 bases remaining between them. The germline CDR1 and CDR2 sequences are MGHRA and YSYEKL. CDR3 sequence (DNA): TGCGCCAGCACCCTGGACACACTCCACTATGGCTACACCTTC. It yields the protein CASTLDTLHYGYTF.

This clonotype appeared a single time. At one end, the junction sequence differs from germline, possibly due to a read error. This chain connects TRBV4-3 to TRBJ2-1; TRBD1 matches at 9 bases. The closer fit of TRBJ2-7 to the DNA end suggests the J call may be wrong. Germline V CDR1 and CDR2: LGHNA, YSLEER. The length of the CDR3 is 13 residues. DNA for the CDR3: TGCGCCTGCAGCCAAACGACAGGGGGCGAGCAGTACTTC. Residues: CACSQTTGGEQYF.

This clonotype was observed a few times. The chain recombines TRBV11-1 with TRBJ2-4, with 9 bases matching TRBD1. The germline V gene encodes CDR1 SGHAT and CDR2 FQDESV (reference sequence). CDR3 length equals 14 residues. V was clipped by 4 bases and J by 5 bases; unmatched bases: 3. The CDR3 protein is CASSSDRGENIQYF. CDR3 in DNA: TGTGCCAGCAGCTCGGACAGGGGAGAAAACATTCAGTACTTC.

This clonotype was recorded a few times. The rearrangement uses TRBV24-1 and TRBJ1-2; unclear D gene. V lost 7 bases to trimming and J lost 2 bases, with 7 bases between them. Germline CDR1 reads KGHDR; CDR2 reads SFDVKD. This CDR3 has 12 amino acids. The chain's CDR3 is CATRRINYGYTF. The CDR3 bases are TGTGCCACCAGACGGATCAACTATGGCTACACCTTC.